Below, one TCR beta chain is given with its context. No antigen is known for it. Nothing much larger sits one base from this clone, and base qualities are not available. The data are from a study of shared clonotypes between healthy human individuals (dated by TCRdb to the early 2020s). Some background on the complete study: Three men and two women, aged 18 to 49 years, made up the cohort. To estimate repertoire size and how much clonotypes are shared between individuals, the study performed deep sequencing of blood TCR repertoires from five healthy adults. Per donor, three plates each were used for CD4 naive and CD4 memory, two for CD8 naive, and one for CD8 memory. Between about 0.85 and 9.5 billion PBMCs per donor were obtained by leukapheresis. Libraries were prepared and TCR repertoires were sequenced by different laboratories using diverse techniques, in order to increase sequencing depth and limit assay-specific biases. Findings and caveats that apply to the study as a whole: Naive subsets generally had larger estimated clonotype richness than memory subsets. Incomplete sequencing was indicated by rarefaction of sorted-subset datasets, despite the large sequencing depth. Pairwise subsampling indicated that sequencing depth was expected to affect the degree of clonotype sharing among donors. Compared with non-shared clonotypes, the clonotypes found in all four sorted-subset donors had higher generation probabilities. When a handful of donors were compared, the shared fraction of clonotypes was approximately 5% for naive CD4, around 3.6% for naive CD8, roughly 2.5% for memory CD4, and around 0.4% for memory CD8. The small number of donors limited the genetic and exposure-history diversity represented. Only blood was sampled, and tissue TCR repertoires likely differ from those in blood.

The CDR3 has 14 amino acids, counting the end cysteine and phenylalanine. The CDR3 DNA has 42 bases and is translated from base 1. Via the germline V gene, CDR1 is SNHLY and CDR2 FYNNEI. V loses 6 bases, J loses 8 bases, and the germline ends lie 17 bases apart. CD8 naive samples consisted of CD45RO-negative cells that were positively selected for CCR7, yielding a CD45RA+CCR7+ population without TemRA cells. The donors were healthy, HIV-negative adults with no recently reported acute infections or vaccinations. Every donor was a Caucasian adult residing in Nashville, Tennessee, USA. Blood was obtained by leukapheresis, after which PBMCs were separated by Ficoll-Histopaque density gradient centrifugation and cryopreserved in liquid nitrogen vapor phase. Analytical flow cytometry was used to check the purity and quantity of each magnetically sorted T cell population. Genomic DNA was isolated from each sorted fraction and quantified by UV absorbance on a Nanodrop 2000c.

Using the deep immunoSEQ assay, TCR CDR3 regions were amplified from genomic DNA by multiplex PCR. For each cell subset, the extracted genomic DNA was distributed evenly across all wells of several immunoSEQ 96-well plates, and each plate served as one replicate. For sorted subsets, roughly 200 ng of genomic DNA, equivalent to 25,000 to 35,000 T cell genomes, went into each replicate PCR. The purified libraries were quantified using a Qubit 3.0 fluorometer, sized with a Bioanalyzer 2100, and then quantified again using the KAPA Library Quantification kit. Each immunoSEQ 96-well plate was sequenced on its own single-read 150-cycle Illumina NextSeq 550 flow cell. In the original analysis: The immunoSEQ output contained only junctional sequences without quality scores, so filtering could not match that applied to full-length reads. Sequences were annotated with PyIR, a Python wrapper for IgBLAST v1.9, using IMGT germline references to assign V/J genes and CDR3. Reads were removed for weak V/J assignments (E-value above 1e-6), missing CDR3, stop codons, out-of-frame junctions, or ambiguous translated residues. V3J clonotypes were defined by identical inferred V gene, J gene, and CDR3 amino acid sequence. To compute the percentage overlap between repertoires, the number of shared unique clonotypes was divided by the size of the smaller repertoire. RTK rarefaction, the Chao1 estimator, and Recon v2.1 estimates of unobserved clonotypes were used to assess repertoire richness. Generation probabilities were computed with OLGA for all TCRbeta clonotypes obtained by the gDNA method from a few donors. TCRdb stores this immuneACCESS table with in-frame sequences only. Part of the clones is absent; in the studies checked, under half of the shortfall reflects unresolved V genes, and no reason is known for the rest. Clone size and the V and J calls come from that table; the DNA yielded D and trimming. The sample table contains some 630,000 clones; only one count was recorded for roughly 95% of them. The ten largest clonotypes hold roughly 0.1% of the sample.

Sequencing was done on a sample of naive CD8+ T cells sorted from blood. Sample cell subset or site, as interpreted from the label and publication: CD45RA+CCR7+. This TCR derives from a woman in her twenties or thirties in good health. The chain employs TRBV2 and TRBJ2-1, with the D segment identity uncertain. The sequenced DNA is TGTGCCAGCAGCCCTGGGTTGAAGGTGGATGAGCAGTTCTTC. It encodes CASSPGLKVDEQFF.